Each of the 22 T cell receptor beta chains below was sequenced from the same sample in a study of T cells in Graves' hyperthyroidism and ophthalmopathy. RNA transcripts were the template for amplifying TCR beta CDR3 regions. Carried out on the TCR CDR3, a first-round RT-PCR used the HTBI primer set. MiXCR, run by TCRdb on the multiplex PCR reads, gives a single entry per CDR3 protein. The data contain a few hundred thousand distinct CDR3 sequences, 14% to 15% of them singletons. The source material was blood. The receptors shown here come from a woman aged 30 to 39 with Graves' hyperthyroidism.

This clonotype was detected ten times or more. CDR3 sequence reads: CASSSGSRGNQPQHF. The DNA for the CDR3 is TGTGCCAGCAGCTCGGGATCCCGGGGGAATCAGCCCCAGCATTTT. The chain employs TRBV7-2 and TRBJ1-5, with D perhaps TRBD1 (5 bases). Germline CDR1 is SGHTA and CDR2 is FQGNSA. This CDR3 is 15 amino acids long. Trimming removed 4 bases at V and 4 bases at J, with 14 bases between.

This clonotype appeared many times. J is TRBJ2-1 and V is TRBV7-2; 7 positions agree with TRBD1. From germline, CDR1 is SGHTA and CDR2 FQGNSA. This CDR3 has 14 residues. The V gene end was trimmed by 5 bases and the J gene end by 4 bases; junction bases not matched to a gene: 5. The CDR3 reads CASSAGTEYNEQFF. In DNA form, the CDR3 reads TGTGCCAGCAGCGCCGGGACAGAGTACAATGAGCAGTTCTTC.

A remark on this clonotype: Just one base apart from a much larger clone, this may be a read error. This chain links TRBV5-1 with TRBJ2-5, with 7 bases fitting TRBD1. The CDR3 totals 14 residues. The germline V gene has CDR1 SGHRS and CDR2 YFSETQ. The CDR3 protein is CTSSLSRTGETQYF. The CDR3 DNA reads TGCACCAGCAGCTTGTCTCGGACAGGAGAGACCCAGTACTTC.

This clonotype was picked up many times. This chain uses TRBV20-1 with TRBJ2-5, with 10 nucleotides matching TRBD2. The CDR3 totals 15 residues. Germline values: CDR1 DFQATT, CDR2 SNEGSKA (reference sequence). V lost 0 bases and J lost 4; bases outside the gene matches: 5. The DNA of the CDR3 is TGCAGTGCTAGAGAGCTAGCGGGAGTCCGAGAGACCCAGTACTTC. This codes for CSARELAGVRETQYF.

J is TRBJ2-3 and V is TRBV4-1; 10 bases map to TRBD2. This CDR3 region has 15 residues. V lost 6 bases and J lost 7; bases outside the gene matches: 10. Germline loops: CDR1 MGHRA, CDR2 YSYEKL. The CDR3 coding sequence is TGCGCCAGCAGTCTAGCGGGAGTACTCTCTAATACGCAGTATTTT. This gives the protein CASSLAGVLSNTQYF.

This clonotype was seen ten or more times. The V call is TRBV2, the J call TRBJ2-3; D ambiguous. CDR1 is SNHLY and CDR2 is FYNNEI in the germline V gene. V was trimmed by 6 bases and J by 2 bases, leaving 3 bases between them. The CDR3 runs 11 residues. CDR3: CASRDTDTQYF. CDR3 nucleotides: TGTGCCAGCAGAGACACAGATACGCAGTATTTT. Full variable domain (outside the CDR3, taken from reference TRBV2 and TRBJ2-3): EPEVTQTPSHQVTQMGQEVILRCVPISNHLYFYWYRQILGQKVEFLVSFYNNEISEKSEIFDDQFSVERPDGSNFTLKIRSTKLEDSAMYFCASRDTDTQYFGPGTRLTVL.

In this sample, this clonotype turned up a few times. The chain is built from TRBV24-1 and TRBJ1-5; D is perhaps TRBD1 (5 bases). The germline V and J ends were trimmed by 4 bases and 1 base, with 13 bases remaining between them. Germline assignment: CDR1 KGHDR and CDR2 SFDVKD. The CDR3 length is 16 residues. In nucleotides, the CDR3 is TGTGCCACCAGTGACGGACACAAGGGGAGCAATCAGCCCCAGCATTTT. This translates into CATSDGHKGSNQPQHF.

In this sample, this clonotype turned up a few times. The rearrangement links TRBV7-3 to TRBJ2-7, with D tentatively TRBD1 or TRBD2 (5 bases each). There are 18 residues in the CDR3. V lost 4 bases to trimming and J lost 3 bases, with 25 bases between them. The germline V gene has CDR1 SGHTA and CDR2 FQGTGA. Here the CDR3 reads CASSSTRVGRDDFYEQYF. The CDR3 DNA reads as TGTGCCAGCAGCTCGACCCGAGTGGGCAGGGACGATTTCTACGAGCAGTACTTC.

This clonotype was detected many times. The chain recombines TRBV2 with TRBJ2-5, with D perhaps TRBD1 (6 bases). The CDR3 loop spans 14 amino acids. Trimming stripped 7 bases from V and 0 bases from J, with 12 bases between. Germline-derived CDR1 and CDR2 are SNHLY and FYNNEI. The CDR3 DNA follows: TGTGCCAGCACCCCAGGGGCCTACCAAGAGACCCAGTACTTC. It specifies CASTPGAYQETQYF.

This clonotype was detected a few times. The chain recombines TRBV5-1 with TRBJ2-2; 9 positions agree with TRBD2. In germline, CDR1 is SGHRS, CDR2 YFSETQ. With 1 base clipped from V and 2 bases from J, the junction kept 3 bases outside the gene matches. CDR3 length: 16 amino acids. This CDR3 reads CASSLILAGNTGELFF. The CDR3 coding sequence is TGCGCCAGCAGCTTGATCCTAGCGGGAAACACCGGGGAGCTGTTTTTT.

This clonotype was seen a few times. This chain joins TRBV19 and TRBJ2-1; 7 nucleotides line up with TRBD2. Per the germline V gene, CDR1 is LNHDA and CDR2 is SQIVND (reference sequence). The CDR3 runs to 17 residues. V dropped 4 bases and J dropped 0; count of bases not matched to a gene: 9. Here the CDR3 reads CASSTTTSSSSYNEQFF. The CDR3 DNA is TGTGCCAGTAGTACGACGACTAGCAGCAGCTCCTACAATGAGCAGTTCTTC.

This clonotype was seen a handful of times. V and J are TRBV29-1 and TRBJ1-3, with TRBD1 matching over 7 bases. The V gene end was trimmed by 5 bases and the J gene end by 2 bases; junction bases not matched to a gene: 3. Germline CDR1 SQVTM, CDR2 ANQGSEA. This CDR3 region has 13 residues. CDR3: CSVPGTAGNTIYF. The CDR3, as DNA: TGCAGCGTTCCCGGGACAGCTGGAAACACCATATATTTT.

This chain uses TRBV20-1 with TRBJ2-3; 9 bases align to TRBD2. The CDR3 has 18 residues. Germline V gives CDR1 DFQATT, CDR2 SNEGSKA (reference sequence). V was clipped by 2 bases and J by 3 bases; unmatched bases: 15. The CDR3, as DNA: TGCAGTGCTAGAATCCCCGAGCTAGCGGGGAGGAAGACAGATACGCAGTATTTT. Amino acid sequence: CSARIPELAGRKTDTQYF.

The chain recombines TRBV7-2 with TRBJ1-4; no definite D call. With 3 bases removed from V and 0 bases from J, the gap between germline ends came to 2 bases. Germline V gives CDR1 SGHTA, CDR2 FQGNSA. This CDR3 has 13 amino acids. The CDR3 protein is CASSFATNEKLFF. CDR3 in DNA: TGTGCCAGCAGCTTTGCAACTAATGAAAAACTGTTTTTT.

This clonotype was counted many times. This chain joins TRBV28 and TRBJ2-5, with D perhaps matching TRBD1 (6 bases). The CDR3 has 15 residues. Trimming shortened V by 6 bases and J by 2 bases, and 16 bases separated the two germline ends. Germline V gives CDR1 MDHEN, CDR2 SYDVKM. CDR3 DNA sequence: TGTGCCAGCAGCCTAACAGGGCGAGGGCAAGAGACCCAGTACTTC. Encoded protein: CASSLTGRGQETQYF.

There are many counts of this clonotype. This rearrangement joins TRBV7-6 to TRBJ2-7; the D is unclear. The V end lost 2 bases, the J end lost 5 bases, and 10 bases lay between the germline ends. Per the germline V gene, CDR1 is SGHVS and CDR2 is FNYEAQ. The CDR3 length is 13 residues. The CDR3, as DNA: TGTGCCAGCAGCTTACAGATAGACGACGAGCAGTACTTC. It translates to CASSLQIDDEQYF.

The sample holds many counts of this clonotype. The chain joins TRBV30 to TRBJ1-2; possibly TRBD1 for D (5 bases). Trimming left V 2 bases short and J 6 bases short, with 13 bases between. Germline lookup yields CDR1 GTSNPN and CDR2 SVGIG (reference sequence). The CDR3 contains 13 residues. The CDR3 reads CAWSLGVWNGYTF. CDR3 sequence (DNA): TGTGCCTGGAGTCTAGGGGTCTGGAATGGCTACACCTTC.

The sample holds a few counts of this clonotype. The rearrangement uses TRBV11-2 and TRBJ2-7, with D tentatively TRBD1 (5 bases). The CDR3 has 13 amino acids. CDR1 is SGHAT, CDR2 FQNNGV, per germline. Trimming stripped 7 bases from V and 3 bases from J, with 13 bases between. In DNA, the CDR3 is TGTGCCAGCACCTTCGGAGACAGCTACGAGCAGTACTTC. This codes for CASTFGDSYEQYF.

This clonotype occurred many times. The chain employs TRBV29-1 and TRBJ2-2, with 12 bases fitting TRBD2. Germline V gene sequence: CDR1 SQVTM, CDR2 ANQGSEA. There are 17 residues in the CDR3. J lost 6 bases, V lost 4 bases, and 12 bases had no gene match. CDR3 amino acids: CSVAGLAGGGGAGELFF. The CDR3 DNA sequence: TGCAGCGTTGCGGGACTAGCGGGCGGGGGGGGTGCCGGGGAGCTGTTTTTT.

This clonotype occurred many times. This chain connects TRBV12-3 or TRBV12-4 to TRBJ1-1, with D maybe TRBD1 (5 bases). The V end was cut by 7 bases, the J end by 3 bases, with 18 bases between. CDR3 length equals 15 residues. Written as DNA, the CDR3 is TGTGCCAGCACAGGAGGAGGGGCCCAGGACACTGAAGCTTTCTTT. Translating gives CASTGGGAQDTEAFF.

Many counts were recorded for this clonotype. The chain couples TRBV30 to TRBJ1-4; the D is unclear. Germline V gene data show CDR1 as GTSNPN and CDR2 as SVGIG (reference sequence). Trimming left V 5 bases short and J 7 bases short, with 11 bases between. This CDR3 comprises 12 residues. The CDR3 DNA sequence: TGTGCCTGGTCCCCGCTGGGTGAAAAACTGTTTTTT. The encoded protein is CAWSPLGEKLFF.

The CDR3 DNA sequence: TGCAGTGCTAGTCGACAGGATAATCAGCCCCAGCATTTT. Translating gives CSASRQDNQPQHF. The chain links TRBV20-1 to TRBJ1-5; maybe TRBD1 (6 bases). The CDR3 spans 13 residues. Looked up from germline, CDR1 is DFQATT and CDR2 is SNEGSKA (reference sequence). Trimming took 3 bases from V and 4 from J, leaving 10 bases between them.